This TCR beta chain was obtained from a study of T-cell reconstitution after alpha-beta-depleted transplantation in children. Many counts were recorded for this clonotype. Unique molecular identifiers were used to barcode this TCRbeta library. TCRdb itself ran the PCR reads through MiXCR, one entry per CDR3 protein. This table holds about 270,000 distinct CDR3 sequences, 9.9% found once. The specimen was PBMCs from the stem cell graft donor, collected from the stem cell graft. The source is a human donor who donated a stem cell graft to a child with SCID.

CDR3 sequence (DNA): TGTGCCAGCAGCCAAGGGGATGTAACTAATGAAAAACTGTTTTTT. Amino acids: CASSQGDVTNEKLFF. The rearrangement joins TRBV14 to TRBJ1-4, with D uncertain. Per germline, CDR1 SGHDN and CDR2 FVKESK. V was pared by 1 base and J by 1 base, with 7 bases between. The CDR3 covers 15 residues.